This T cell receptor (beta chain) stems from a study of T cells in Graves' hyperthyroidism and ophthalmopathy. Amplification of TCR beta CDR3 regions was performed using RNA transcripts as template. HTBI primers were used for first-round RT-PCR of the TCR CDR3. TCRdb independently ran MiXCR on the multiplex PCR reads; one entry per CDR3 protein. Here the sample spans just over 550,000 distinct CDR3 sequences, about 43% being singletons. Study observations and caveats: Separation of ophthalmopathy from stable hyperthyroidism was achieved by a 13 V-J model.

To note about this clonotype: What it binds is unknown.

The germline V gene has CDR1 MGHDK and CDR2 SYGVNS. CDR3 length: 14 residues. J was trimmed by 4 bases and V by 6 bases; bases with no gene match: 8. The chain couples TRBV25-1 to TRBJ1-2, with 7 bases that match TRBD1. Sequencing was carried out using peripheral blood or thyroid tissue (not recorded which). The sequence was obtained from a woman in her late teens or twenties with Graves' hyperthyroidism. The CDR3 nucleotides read TGTGCCAGCAGCACCCCACAGGGGTCCTATGGCTACACCTTC. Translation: CASSTPQGSYGYTF.